This T cell receptor beta chain is from a study of human CD8 memory T cell subsets. CDR1 and CDR2 (germline): SGHAT, FQNNGV. CDR3 length: 16 amino acids. Healthy donors' buffy coats supplied the PBMC. RNA was obtained from duplicate vials of roughly 140,000 sorted CD8+ T cells per subset. As for this clonotype: The antigen is not known.

Researchers made TCR beta libraries via UMI-labeled 5' RACE. With the 5' RACE reads reprocessed, TCRdb shows one record per CDR3 protein and no DNA. The listing contains about 5,400 distinct CDR3 sequences. General study points: Stem-like memory and precursor exhausted T cells, unlike effector memory cells, were similarly highly diverse.

This clonotype was sampled from a human donor in good health. The chain employs TRBV11-2 and TRBJ2-3; lacking DNA, the TRBD2 call made by TCRdb goes unchecked. The source material was CD8+ effector memory T cells (TEM) sorted from PBMCs. Documented subset: effector memory CD8 T cells, CCR7- CD45RO+ CD95+. The CDR3 here is CASSLYPGGPTDTQYF.